This T cell receptor beta chain was captured in a study of neurological immune-mediated disorders (dated by TCRdb to between 2018 and 2021). Notes on the research overall: Among the 34 multiple sclerosis patients, relapsing-remitting MS accounted for approximately 31 and secondary progressive MS accounted for 3. The study compared peripheral blood TCR-beta repertoires of HTLV-I-associated myelopathy (HAM/TSP) patients, multiple sclerosis patients and healthy controls using UMI-based sequencing. Alongside PBMC samples, the set of approximately 100 TCR-beta libraries contained longitudinal samples, technical triplicates, and paired CD4+ and CD8+ T-cell subsets that had been sorted. The cohort included approximately 70 subjects: roughly 15 with HAM/TSP, about 34 with multiple sclerosis, and approximately 20 healthy controls. The paper as a whole reports these results and caveats: In phylogenetic analysis, the repertoires of 18 of 34 MS patients grouped into a cluster of related CDR3 sequences, which suggests a possible signature at the repertoire level. No clinical or MRI features were associated with the MS cluster, and the authors said that larger cohorts are needed. TCR clonal expansion was highest in HAM/TSP patients and lowest in MS patients, with MS patients falling below even healthy controls. Across subjects, expanded clones never shared an identical CDR3 amino acid sequence, which suggests that the TCR-beta repertoires in every group were private.

Its CDR3 holds 15 amino acids, cysteine through phenylalanine. Only the CDR3 region is kept as DNA, spanning 45 bases read in frame from base 1. V is reduced by 4 bases and J by 1 base, leaving a spacing of 12 bases between them. The germline V gene (reference sequence) sets CDR1 to SEHNR and CDR2 to FQNEAQ. The table lists this clonotype with many counts. The antigen it binds to is not known. Nothing much larger sits one base from this clone, and base qualities are not available. For unsorted PBMC libraries, 2 million PBMCs were used after storage in RNAlater at -80 degrees C until RNA extraction. Multiple sclerosis patients were enrolled in a US clinical protocol under which disease progression was evaluated by magnetic resonance imaging. Peripheral blood was subjected to Ficoll-Hypaque density gradient centrifugation to isolate PBMCs, which were then cryopreserved in liquid nitrogen. To synthesize cDNA, template-switch 5'RACE was performed with a primer carrying a 10-nucleotide random unique molecular identifier so that each TCR transcript was tagged. Each sequencing run produced over 180 million TCR-beta sequences covering 15-18 subjects. The RNeasy kit was used for extraction of total RNA. TCR-beta VDJ regions were amplified with primers for the TCR constant region and the 5'RACE anchor, using the KAPA Real-time Library Amplification kit. A first PCR added sample indexes and Illumina adaptors, and a second PCR then raised library yield. After Ampure bead purification, the TCR product of roughly 650 bp was size-selected on a 2% E-gel SizeSelection system. Library quality was checked on a Bioanalyzer, concentration was measured with Qubit, and libraries were quantified with the Kapa Library Quantification kit before pooling. An Illumina HiSeq 2500 was used to sequence the libraries paired-end at 2 x 150 bp. To increase sequence diversity, roughly 24-32% phiX was spiked into each library pool. From the authors' description of their analysis: Quality-filtered reads were processed with the UMI-based MiGEC pipeline, which removed over 75% of raw TCR sequences during error correction. VDJ genes were aligned to IMGT germline references, and clonotypes were defined by unique CDR3 amino acid sequence plus V-J genes. Clonal expansion, Shannon diversity and CDR3 relatedness (CalcPairwiseDistances, ClusterSamples) were evaluated with VDJtools, and phylogenetic trees were built with CLCbio workbench. Clones with at least 8 unique UMIs were defined as expanded, with this threshold being based on coefficient-of-variation modelling across technical triplicates. TCRdb reanalyzed the raw reads on its own, using fastp at Q25 for trimming and MiXCR for clone calling, and kept in-frame beta chains. When rows share a CDR3 protein, they turn into one entry using the most common DNA and genes. Clone size and V and J calls follow TCRdb, not the original study. The sample table lists about 55,000 distinct CDR3 sequences, roughly 3.5% of them with a count of one. The ten largest account for less than 2% of the sample.

The receptor was isolated from a man under 40 with multiple sclerosis. The chain links TRBV7-9 with TRBJ2-3; 6 matching bases give a weak D call of TRBD1. Sequencing used PBMCs. The CDR3 protein sequence reads: CASSSSNRGTDTQYF. The DNA is as follows: TGTGCCAGCAGCTCCTCTAACAGGGGCACAGATACGCAGTATTTT.